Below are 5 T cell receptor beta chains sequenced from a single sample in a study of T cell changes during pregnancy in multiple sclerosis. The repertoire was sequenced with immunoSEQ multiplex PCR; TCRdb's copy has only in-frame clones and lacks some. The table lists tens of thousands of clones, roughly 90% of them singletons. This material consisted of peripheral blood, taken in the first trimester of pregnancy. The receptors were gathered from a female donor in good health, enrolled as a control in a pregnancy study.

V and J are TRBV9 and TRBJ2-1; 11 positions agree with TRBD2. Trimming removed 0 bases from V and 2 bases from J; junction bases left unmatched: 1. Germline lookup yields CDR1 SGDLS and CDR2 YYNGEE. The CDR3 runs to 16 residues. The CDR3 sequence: CASSVGGLAAYNEQFF. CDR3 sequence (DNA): TGTGCCAGCAGCGTAGGGGGACTAGCGGCCTACAATGAGCAGTTCTTC.

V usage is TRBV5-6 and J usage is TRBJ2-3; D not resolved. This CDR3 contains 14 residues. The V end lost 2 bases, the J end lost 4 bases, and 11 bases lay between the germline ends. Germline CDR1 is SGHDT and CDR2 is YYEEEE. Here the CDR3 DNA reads TGTGCCAGCAGCTTTATAAGGAGTGCAGATACGCAGTATTTT. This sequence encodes CASSFIRSADTQYF.

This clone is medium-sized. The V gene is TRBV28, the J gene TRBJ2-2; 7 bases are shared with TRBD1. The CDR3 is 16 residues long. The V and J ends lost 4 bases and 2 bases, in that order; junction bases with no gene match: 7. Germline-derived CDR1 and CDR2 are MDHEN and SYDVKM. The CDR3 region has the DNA TGTGCCAGCAGTTCCTCCGGGACAGTAAACACCGGGGAGCTGTTTTTT. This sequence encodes CASSSSGTVNTGELFF.

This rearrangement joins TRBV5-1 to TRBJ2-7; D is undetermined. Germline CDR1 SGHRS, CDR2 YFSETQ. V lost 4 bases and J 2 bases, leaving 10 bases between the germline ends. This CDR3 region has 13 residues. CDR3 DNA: TGCGCCAGCAGCCTTCAGGTCCCCTACGAGCAGTACTTC. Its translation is CASSLQVPYEQYF.

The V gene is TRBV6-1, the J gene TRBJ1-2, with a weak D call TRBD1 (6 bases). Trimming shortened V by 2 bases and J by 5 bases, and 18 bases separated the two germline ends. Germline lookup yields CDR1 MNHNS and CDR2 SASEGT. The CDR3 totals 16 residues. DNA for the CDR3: TGTGCCAGCAGTGAAAGGATTGGGGGCTCAGGGTATGGCTACACCTTC. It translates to CASSERIGGSGYGYTF.